A selection of T cell receptor beta chains follows, all from one sample in a study of cytomegalovirus exposure and HLA in healthy donors. The protocol was immunoSEQ multiplex PCR, while the TCRdb copy is restricted to in-frame clones and leaves out a portion. In the table there are 120,000 to 150,000 clones, 73% of which are singletons. Sequencing input: PBMCs. These receptors all stem from a woman aged 40-49 years in good health and CMV-seronegative. Both conserved end residues are part of each CDR3. The order of the fields is CDR3 protein, CDR3 DNA, V gene, D gene, J gene. D genes are given only for firm matches.

CASSPIAGGTYSSYNEQFF TGTGCCAGCTCACCAATAGCGGGGGGGACCTACAGCTCCTACAATGAGCAGTTCTTC TRBV18 TRBD2 TRBJ2-1
CSVVGPSYEQYF TGCAGCGTTGTTGGGCCATCCTACGAGCAGTACTTC TRBV29-1 - TRBJ2-7
CSVAARGDQPQHF TGCAGCGTTGCCGCCAGGGGAGATCAGCCCCAGCATTTT TRBV29-1 - TRBJ1-5
CASRRSDSPLHF TGTGCCAGCCGTAGGAGTGATTCACCCCTCCACTTT TRBV27 - TRBJ1-6
CASSLRQNRGFYEQYF TGTGCCAGCAGCCTCCGGCAGAACAGGGGCTTCTACGAGCAGTACTTC TRBV27 TRBD1 TRBJ2-7
CASSVNGGNTIYF TGTGCCAGCAGCGTAAACGGTGGAAACACCATATATTTT TRBV6-1 - TRBJ1-3
CASSFPRGKSTDTQYF TGTGCCAGCAGCTTCCCCCGGGGGAAAAGCACAGATACGCAGTATTTT TRBV11-2 - TRBJ2-3
CASSPRDSNTDTQYF TGTGCCAGCAGCCCACGGGACTCTAACACAGATACGCAGTATTTT TRBV2 - TRBJ2-3
CASSGQGGYQPQHF TGTGCCAGCAGTGGTCAAGGAGGCTATCAGCCCCAGCATTTT TRBV2 - TRBJ1-5
CSSSLGSQPQHF TGTTCCAGCAGTCTAGGCAGCCAGCCCCAGCATTTT TRBV7-9 - TRBJ1-5
CASSFGRPSSGELFF TGTGCCAGCAGCTTCGGCAGGCCGTCGTCCGGGGAGCTGTTTTTT TRBV7-2 - TRBJ2-2
CASRQDTGNTYEQYF TGTGCCAGTAGACAAGACACGGGGAACACCTACGAGCAGTACTTC TRBV19 - TRBJ2-7
CASSLPGPANSPLHF TGTGCCAGCAGTTTACCGGGTCCGGCTAATTCACCCCTCCACTTT TRBV27 - TRBJ1-6
CASSPKGQGNQPQHF TGTGCCAGTAGCCCTAAGGGACAGGGAAATCAGCCCCAGCATTTT TRBV19 TRBD1 TRBJ1-5
CASSERPMNTEAFF TGTGCCAGCAGCGAGAGGCCCATGAACACTGAAGCTTTCTTT TRBV9 - TRBJ1-1
CASRDAGEETQYF TGTGCCAGCAGGGACGCGGGAGAAGAGACCCAGTACTTC TRBV6-5 TRBD2 TRBJ2-5
CASSPRDRASSYNEQFF TGTGCCAGCAGCCCCCGGGACAGGGCCTCCTCCTACAATGAGCAGTTCTTC TRBV5-5 TRBD1 TRBJ2-1
CASSFGTVSNQPQHF TGTGCCAGCAGCTTTGGGACAGTTAGCAATCAGCCCCAGCATTTT TRBV7-8 TRBD1 TRBJ1-5
CASSQVLSGGTTDTQYF TGTGCCAGCAGCCAAGTGCTGAGCGGGGGGACCACAGATACGCAGTATTTT TRBV4-2 TRBD2 TRBJ2-3
CASSLGGAVDTQYF TGTGCCAGCAGCTTAGGGGGGGCGGTAGATACGCAGTATTTT TRBV7-3 - TRBJ2-3